A single sample is the source of the 19 T cell receptor beta chains below, sequenced in a study of glioma-infiltrating T cells after dendritic cell vaccination. The method was immunoSEQ multiplex PCR; TCRdb's version includes in-frame clones alone and lacks a portion of them. The sample has roughly 60,000 clones, about 80% seen once. Time point noted: after dendritic cell vaccination, including at tumor progression/relapse. The starting material was blood, obtained after dendritic cell vaccination. The receptors originated from a human donor with glioblastoma.

The CDR3 here is CASSPRVDSPLHF. For the CDR3, the DNA is TGTGCCAGCAGCCCGCGGGTCGATTCACCCCTCCACTTT. The gene calls are TRBV5-5 and TRBJ1-6; D remains unclear. This CDR3 is built from 13 residues. V was trimmed by 4 bases and J by 8 bases, leaving 10 bases between them. Germline V gives CDR1 SGHKS, CDR2 YYEKEE (reference sequence).

Only a few counts were recorded for this clone. CDR3 in amino acids: CASSDISGNTIYF. The CDR3 DNA reads as TGCGCCAGCAGTGACATCTCTGGAAACACCATATATTTT. V usage is TRBV10-1 and J usage is TRBJ1-3; D remains ambiguous. With 3 bases removed from V and 0 bases from J, the gap between germline ends came to 3 bases. This CDR3 is built from 13 residues. Germline V gene data show CDR1 as WNHNN and CDR2 as SYGVQD (reference sequence).

This chain links TRBV5-1 with TRBJ2-5; 10 nucleotides line up with TRBD1. CDR3 length: 16 residues. Trimming at V came to 6 bases and at J to 4 bases, leaving 12 bases not matched to a gene. Germline V gene lookup returns CDR1 SGHRS and CDR2 YFSETQ. CDR3 sequence: CASTLGTGDGGETQYF. DNA for the CDR3: TGCGCCAGCACACTGGGGACAGGGGATGGGGGAGAGACCCAGTACTTC.

This clone was seen more than once but under ten times. The chain combines TRBV5-1 with TRBJ1-2, with D tentatively TRBD1 (6 bases). The CDR3 length is 15 residues. Germline V gene sequence: CDR1 SGHRS, CDR2 YFSETQ. The ends were cut back, 1 base at V and 6 bases at J, with 16 bases in the middle. The chain's CDR3 is CASSLTAGAFDGYTF. CDR3 in DNA: TGCGCCAGCAGCTTGACGGCAGGGGCCTTTGATGGCTACACCTTC.

V and J are TRBV29-1 and TRBJ2-6; TRBD1 agrees at 12 bases. Germline CDR1 SQVTM, CDR2 ANQGSEA. The CDR3 extends over 17 amino acids. With V trimmed by 4 bases and J by 3 bases, 7 bases remained unmatched. The CDR3 sequence: CSVVGTGGYSGANVLTF. The CDR3 nucleotides read TGCAGCGTTGTTGGGACAGGGGGCTATAGTGGGGCCAACGTCCTGACTTTC.

The gene calls are TRBV5-3 and TRBJ2-1; D might be TRBD1 (7 bases). TRBV5-3 is an ORF for which the function is uncertain. Trimming removed 4 bases from V and 0 bases from J, with 14 bases in between. This CDR3 is 16 amino acids long. The CDR3 bases are TGTGCCAGAAGCCTACGACAGGGAGGCTCCTACAATGAGCAGTTCTTC. Translated: CARSLRQGGSYNEQFF.

This chain links TRBV19 with TRBJ1-2; D call uncertain. With 0 bases removed from V and 0 bases from J, the gap between germline ends came to 11 bases. Germline V gives CDR1 LNHDA, CDR2 SQIVND (reference sequence). This CDR3 contains 16 residues. CDR3 protein: CASSIDLDAANYGYTF. DNA of the CDR3: TGTGCCAGTAGTATAGATCTGGATGCGGCTAACTATGGCTACACCTTC.

The J gene is TRBJ2-7, the V gene TRBV30; possible D gene TRBD1, 5 bases. V lost 3 bases and J 2 bases, leaving 17 bases between the germline ends. CDR3 length equals 15 residues. The germline V gene has CDR1 GTSNPN and CDR2 SVGIG (reference sequence). In nucleotides, the CDR3 is TGTGCCTGGAGGCCGACAGCGAAGACCCCCTACGAGCAGTACTTC. It specifies CAWRPTAKTPYEQYF.

This clone has only a few counts. The J gene is TRBJ2-5, the V gene TRBV29-1, with 11 bases identical to TRBD2. The CDR3 runs 16 residues. Germline CDR1 reads SQVTM; CDR2 reads ANQGSEA. Trimming at V came to 4 bases and at J to 5 bases, leaving 12 bases not matched to a gene. The CDR3, as DNA: TGCAGCGTTGCGAGCTTTAGCGGGGGGGCCGGGGAGACCCAGTACTTC. This sequence encodes CSVASFSGGAGETQYF.

The chain employs TRBV5-6 and TRBJ2-2; 9 bases map to TRBD1. The V and J ends lost 5 bases and 2 bases, in that order; junction bases with no gene match: 7. CDR1 and CDR2 from the germline V gene are SGHDT and YYEEEE. This CDR3 has 16 amino acids. The CDR3 sequence: CASRGGTGRNTGELFF. The CDR3, as DNA: TGTGCCAGCAGGGGCGGGACAGGGAGAAACACCGGGGAGCTGTTTTTT.

V and J are TRBV6-1 and TRBJ1-2; a weak D match, TRBD1 (6 bases). Trimming removed 7 bases from V and 7 bases from J, with 13 bases in between. CDR1 and CDR2 (germline): MNHNS, SASEGT. The CDR3 length is 12 residues. CDR3 in amino acids: CASTSGVAGYTF. CDR3 bases: TGTGCCAGCACGTCAGGGGTTGCTGGCTACACCTTC.

This chain connects TRBV7-8 to TRBJ2-3, with 8 bases that match TRBD2. The V gene's germline CDR1 is SGHVS and CDR2 FQNEAQ. V was clipped by 9 bases and J by 1 base; unmatched bases: 9. The CDR3 totals 15 residues. In DNA form, the CDR3 reads TGTGCCAGTCAAGGTGGGCGGGGGGGCACAGATACGCAGTATTTT. It codes for CASQGGRGGTDTQYF.

The CDR3 DNA reads TGTGCCAGCAGTCGACGGGGGGATACGCAGTATTTT. This encodes CASSRRGDTQYF. The chain carries TRBV6-1 and TRBJ2-3; D possibly corresponds to TRBD2 (6 bases). The CDR3 is 12 residues long. The germline V gene has CDR1 MNHNS and CDR2 SASEGT. Trimming took off 5 bases at V and 6 bases at J, with 9 bases between the two ends.

The chain employs TRBV4-1 and TRBJ2-5; 9 nucleotides align to TRBD1. Germline trimming cut 1 base from V and 0 bases from J; bases unmatched to any gene: 6. CDR1 is MGHRA and CDR2 is YSYEKL in the germline V gene. The CDR3 extends over 17 amino acids. The CDR3 sequence: CASSQAGQGAYQETQYF. CDR3 DNA sequence: TGCGCCAGCAGCCAAGCGGGACAGGGAGCTTACCAAGAGACCCAGTACTTC.

This clone was seen more than once but under ten times. The V and J genes are TRBV14 and TRBJ2-3; unclear D gene. The CDR3 is made up of 13 amino acids. CDR1 is SGHDN, CDR2 FVKESK, per germline. Deletions cut 6 bases from V and 6 bases from J, with 13 bases between. CDR3 region: CASSLGRTDTQYF. DNA of the CDR3: TGTGCCAGCAGTCTTGGCAGAACCGATACGCAGTATTTT.

In this sample, this clone turned up once. The V gene is TRBV11-2, the J gene TRBJ2-2; D is undetermined. Germline CDR1 reads SGHAT; CDR2 reads FQNNGV. The V and J ends lost 5 bases and 4 bases respectively, with 8 bases between them. The CDR3 contains 13 residues. The CDR3: CASSLLVTGELFF. The DNA of the CDR3 is TGTGCCAGCAGCCTCCTTGTCACCGGGGAGCTGTTTTTT.

By its share, this clone is medium-sized. V and J are TRBV23-1 and TRBJ2-2; D uncertain. TRBV23-1 belongs to the ORF category, with a function that is uncertain. The CDR3 consists of 11 residues. Trimming stripped 8 bases from V and 7 bases from J, with 8 bases between. The CDR3 loop reads CASLYRGELFF. Here the CDR3 DNA reads TGCGCCAGCCTCTACCGCGGGGAGCTGTTTTTT.

This clone has only one observation. The CDR3, as DNA: TGTGCCAGCAGTTATACGGGGGGCGGGAGTTCCTACGAGCAGTACTTC. Translation: CASSYTGGGSSYEQYF. The chain carries TRBV7-9 and TRBJ2-7, with D possibly being TRBD2 (7 bases). Germline assignment: CDR1 SEHNR and CDR2 FQNEAQ (reference sequence). The CDR3 runs 16 residues. V lost 6 bases to trimming and J lost 1 base, with 19 bases between them.

The sample holds one count of this clone. The rearrangement uses TRBV15 and TRBJ2-3; TRBD2 matches 10 bases. The length of the CDR3 is 18 residues. Trimming at V came to 6 bases and at J to 0 bases, leaving 12 bases not matched to a gene. Germline loops: CDR1 LNHNV, CDR2 YYDKDF (reference sequence). CDR3 amino acids: CATRPLAGDITSTDTQYF. DNA for the CDR3: TGTGCCACCAGACCTCTAGCGGGAGACATTACTAGCACAGATACGCAGTATTTT.